This T cell receptor beta chain was documented in a study of blood T cell repertoires in COVID-19. Study-level background: COVID-19 samples collected from the United States, Italy and Spain covered acute and convalescent phases. From T cells, B-cell-depleted T cells, or PBMCs came the material, which was cDNA or gDNA.

The CDR3 is made up of 15 amino acids. CDR1 is LNHNV and CDR2 is YYDKDF in the germline V gene (reference sequence). V lost 1 base, J lost 3 bases, and 5 bases stayed unmatched. Original methodology: Amplification with reference gene primers provided the estimates of nucleated cell counts. Clones were read by immunoSEQ multiplex PCR, and TCRdb kept only the in-frame ones, dropping some. Clone size and the V and J calls come from that table; the DNA yielded D and trimming. The sample shows 250,000 to 350,000 clones, 89% of them seen only once. The chain has TRBV15 and TRBJ2-7; 8 bases fit TRBD2. The clonotype originates from a woman in her sixties or seventies with acute or convalescent COVID-19. Sequencing was performed on peripheral blood. DNA of the CDR3: TGTGCCACCAGCAGAGGTGGGACTAGAATCTACGAGCAGTACTTC. It specifies CATSRGGTRIYEQYF.